This T cell receptor beta chain was identified during a study of identical twins. Findings of the study overall: In drawing conclusions, the study used cross-sectional statistical analysis and did not follow the same donors. Sharing of beta out-of-frame sequences by twins showed a weaker excess.

A universal primer site came from template switching; cDNA carried unique molecular identifiers. TCRdb reprocessed the 5' RACE reads with MiXCR, giving one entry per CDR3 protein. The repertoire holds fewer than 250,000 distinct CDR3 sequences, with around 7.6% as singletons. The germline gives CDR1 SGDLS, CDR2 YYNGEE. This CDR3 spans 15 amino acids. V was pared by 0 bases and J by 0 bases, with 8 bases between. This clonotype was seen repeatedly, ten times or more. Its antigen is not known. The data were also submitted as part of a second study, on yellow fever vaccine responses in identical twins.

This chain connects TRBV9 to TRBJ2-3; D gene ambiguous. This receptor was taken from a woman under 30 in good health. The sequenced material came from CD8+ T cells sorted from blood. CDR3 DNA sequence: TGTGCCAGCAGCGTAGACGGCACTAGCACAGATACGCAGTATTTT. This encodes CASSVDGTSTDTQYF.